The next 2 T cell receptor beta chains were all read from a single sample in a study of lymphopenia after photon versus proton radiotherapy. TCRdb's table, derived via immunoSEQ multiplex PCR, lists solely in-frame clones and lacks some. The sample yields roughly 35,000 clones, approximately 81% seen once. Material: peripheral blood, obtained from a patient treated with photon-based radiotherapy. All receptors come from a man in his fifties or sixties with gastric cancer.

This chain joins TRBV7-6 and TRBJ2-1; TRBD2 matches at 9 bases. The CDR3 consists of 16 residues. J gave up 3 bases and V 1 base, and 4 bases lay outside the gene matches. CDR1 and CDR2 (germline): SGHVS, FNYEAQ. The CDR3 DNA reads as TGTGCCAGCAGCTTAGGGCTAGCGGGAAACTACAATGAGCAGTTCTTC. Residues: CASSLGLAGNYNEQFF.

The chain joins TRBV5-4 to TRBJ2-2; 7 bases map to TRBD1. From germline, CDR1 is SGHNT and CDR2 YYREEE (reference sequence). The CDR3 loop spans 17 amino acids. V shed 3 bases, J shed 1 base, and the junction held 9 bases outside the gene matches. As DNA, the CDR3 is TGTGCCAGCAGCTGGACAGGAATCTATCTGAACACCGGGGAGCTGTTTTTT. Amino acid sequence: CASSWTGIYLNTGELFF.